The 11 T cell receptor beta chains below come from one sample, sequenced in a study of OX40 agonist ivuxolimab in advanced cancers. Assay: immunoSEQ multiplex PCR; the TCRdb copy retains only in-frame clones and omits some. This table has fewer than 85,000 clones, 85% to 95% appearing once. The starting material was CD4+ or CD8+ T cells sorted from blood, obtained in a trial of the OX40 agonist ivuxolimab. Receptor source: an adult with an advanced solid tumor such as melanoma, head and neck, liver or kidney cancer.

J is TRBJ2-6 and V is TRBV2, with D unclear. The CDR3 consists of 16 residues. V was shortened by 4 bases and J by 0 bases, with 10 bases between the two germline ends. Germline V gene sequence: CDR1 SNHLY, CDR2 FYNNEI. The CDR3 loop is CASSGAPSSGANVLTF. The CDR3 nucleotides read TGTGCCAGCAGTGGGGCGCCCTCCTCTGGGGCCAACGTCCTGACTTTC.

This clone came up a few times. The chain employs TRBV9 and TRBJ2-3, with 12 bases aligning to TRBD2. V was pared by 0 bases and J by 3 bases, with 14 bases of the junction left unmatched. This CDR3 comprises 20 residues. Germline values: CDR1 SGDLS, CDR2 YYNGEE. Here the CDR3 reads CASSVAGSGSTSGRTDTQYF. The CDR3 nucleotides read TGTGCCAGCAGCGTAGCTGGATCCGGGTCGACTAGCGGGAGAACAGATACGCAGTATTTT.

The chain combines TRBV6-5 with TRBJ2-1; tentatively, D is TRBD2 (6 bases). V was cut by 5 bases and J by 9 bases, with 11 bases left in between. Germline V gives CDR1 MNHEY, CDR2 SVGAGI. The CDR3 spans 12 residues. The DNA for the CDR3 is TGTGCCAGCAGTCCGACCGGGGGTGAGCAGTTCTTC. Its translation: CASSPTGGEQFF.

The genes are TRBV6-5 and TRBJ1-2; TRBD1 is a possible D gene (5 bases). V lost 2 bases, J lost 4 bases, and 11 bases lay in between. Germline V gene data show CDR1 as MNHEY and CDR2 as SVGAGI. This CDR3 has 14 residues. CDR3: CASSYTVGTYGYTF. DNA for the CDR3: TGTGCCAGCAGTTACACGGTGGGGACCTATGGCTACACCTTC.

V gene TRBV11-2 combines with J gene TRBJ1-1; no clear D gene. V dropped 5 bases and J dropped 6 bases, with 10 bases sitting between them. CDR1 is SGHAT, CDR2 FQNNGV, per germline. This CDR3 has 12 residues. The CDR3 DNA is TGTGCCAGCAGCCAACCCGGATCTGAAGCTTTCTTT. Translated, it gives CASSQPGSEAFF. Using reference TRBV11-2 and TRBJ1-1 for the parts outside the CDR3, the full variable domain is EAGVAQSPRYKIIEKRQSVAFWCNPISGHATLYWYQQILGQGPKLLIQFQNNGVVDDSQLPKDRFSAERLKGVDSTLKIQPAKLEDSAVYLCASSQPGSEAFFGQGTRLTVV.

V is TRBV27 and J is TRBJ2-2; tentative D call: TRBD2 (5 bases). The length of the CDR3 is 14 residues. V dropped 8 bases and J dropped 6 bases, with 16 bases sitting between them. The germline V gene has CDR1 MNHEY and CDR2 SMNVEV (reference sequence). CDR3 bases: TGTGCCAGCGGCCTTGGACTCCCTCCCGGGGAGCTGTTTTTT. Protein sequence: CASGLGLPPGELFF.

This clone was seen only once. The rearrangement uses TRBV11-2 and TRBJ1-6; D possibly corresponds to TRBD1 (6 bases). CDR3 length: 15 amino acids. The V gene lost 5 bases and the J gene lost 2 bases, with 10 bases spanning the gap. Germline CDR1 SGHAT, CDR2 FQNNGV. CDR3 residues: CASSDRDTYNSPLHF. In DNA form, the CDR3 reads TGTGCCAGCAGCGACCGGGACACCTATAATTCACCCCTCCACTTT.

The chain combines TRBV6-4 with TRBJ1-6, with 10 bases identical to TRBD1. Germline V CDR1 and CDR2: MRHNA, SNTAGT. The CDR3 has 17 residues. V was pared by 0 bases and J by 10 bases, with 9 bases of the junction left unmatched. CDR3 in DNA: TGTGCCAGCAGTGACTCGATCCTCGAGACAGGGGGCTCACCCCTCCACTTT. Protein product: CASSDSILETGGSPLHF.

V gene TRBV7-2 combines with J gene TRBJ1-1, with D possibly TRBD1 on 5 matching bases. The germline V and J ends were trimmed by 5 bases and 8 bases, with 15 bases remaining between them. There are 13 residues in the CDR3. Germline assignment: CDR1 SGHTA and CDR2 FQGNSA. The CDR3 spells CASSPDNGGEAFF. The CDR3 DNA follows: TGTGCCAGCAGCCCAGACAACGGGGGAGAAGCTTTCTTT.

The chain carries TRBV11-2 and TRBJ2-1, with TRBD1 matching over 7 bases. Trimming at V came to 5 bases and at J to 8 bases, leaving 6 bases not matched to a gene. This CDR3 contains 13 residues. From germline, CDR1 is SGHAT and CDR2 FQNNGV. This CDR3 is CASSLRGPDEQFF. CDR3 bases: TGTGCCAGCAGCCTGAGGGGGCCCGATGAGCAGTTCTTC.

This chain uses TRBV30 with TRBJ2-1, with a possible D match to TRBD2 (6 bases). The CDR3 totals 16 residues. Germline CDR1 GTSNPN, CDR2 SVGIG (reference sequence). The V gene lost 3 bases and the J gene lost 3 bases, with 18 bases spanning the gap. This chain's CDR3 is CAWRPLSAGGYNEQFF. DNA for the CDR3: TGTGCCTGGAGGCCCCTCTCGGCCGGGGGCTACAATGAGCAGTTCTTC.